This TCR beta chain was retrieved from a study of blood T cells in healthy people across ages. It was with a sample-barcoded 5' primer and a J-beta primer mix that a second PCR of about 6 to 12 cycles was run. TCRdb re-called the 5' RACE reads through MiXCR, storing one row per CDR3 protein. Found here are 800,000 to 1,300,000 distinct CDR3 sequences, 20% to 25% of them singletons; the top ten hold 0.75%. This clonotype was seen a few times. The CDR3 consists of 17 residues. V was pared by 0 bases and J by 0 bases, with 13 bases between. Germline V gene data show CDR1 as LNHNV and CDR2 as YYDKDF (reference sequence). This sample was also put to use in a study of T cells of mothers and their children. That publication notes: Reads recorded for TCR beta CDR3 numbered over 9 million per mother and some 3.3 million per child.

The material sequenced was blood. This TCR came from a girl under 10 years old in good health. The chain couples TRBV15 to TRBJ2-3; TRBD2 might be the D (6 bases). CDR3 nucleotide sequence: TGTGCCACCAGCAGAGATGGCGGGGCCACTAGCACAGATACGCAGTATTTT. This gives the protein CATSRDGGATSTDTQYF.